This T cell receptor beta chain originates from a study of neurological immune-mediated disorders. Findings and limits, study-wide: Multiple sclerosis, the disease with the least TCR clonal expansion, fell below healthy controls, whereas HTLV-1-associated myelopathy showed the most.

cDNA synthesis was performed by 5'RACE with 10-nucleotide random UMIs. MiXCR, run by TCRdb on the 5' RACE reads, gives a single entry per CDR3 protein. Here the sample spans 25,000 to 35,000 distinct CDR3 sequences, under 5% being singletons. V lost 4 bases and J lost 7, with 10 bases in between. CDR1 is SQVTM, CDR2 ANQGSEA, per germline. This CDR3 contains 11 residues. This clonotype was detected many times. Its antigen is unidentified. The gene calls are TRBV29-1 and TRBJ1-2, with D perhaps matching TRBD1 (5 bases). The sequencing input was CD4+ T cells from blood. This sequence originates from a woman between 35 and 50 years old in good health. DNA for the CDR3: TGCAGCGTTGGGGGCCCCCGTGGCTACACCTTC. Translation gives CSVGGPRGYTF.